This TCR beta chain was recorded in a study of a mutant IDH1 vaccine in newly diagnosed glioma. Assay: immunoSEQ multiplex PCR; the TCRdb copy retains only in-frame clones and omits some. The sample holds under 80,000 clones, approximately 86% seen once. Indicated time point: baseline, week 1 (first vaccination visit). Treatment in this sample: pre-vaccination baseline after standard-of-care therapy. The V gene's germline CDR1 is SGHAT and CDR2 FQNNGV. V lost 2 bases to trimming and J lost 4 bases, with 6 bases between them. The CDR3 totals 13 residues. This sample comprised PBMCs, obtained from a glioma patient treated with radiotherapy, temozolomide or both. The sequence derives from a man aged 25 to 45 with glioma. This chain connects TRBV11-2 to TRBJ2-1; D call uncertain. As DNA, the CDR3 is TGTGCCAGCAGCTTACACCGATACAATGAGCAGTTCTTC. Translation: CASSLHRYNEQFF.